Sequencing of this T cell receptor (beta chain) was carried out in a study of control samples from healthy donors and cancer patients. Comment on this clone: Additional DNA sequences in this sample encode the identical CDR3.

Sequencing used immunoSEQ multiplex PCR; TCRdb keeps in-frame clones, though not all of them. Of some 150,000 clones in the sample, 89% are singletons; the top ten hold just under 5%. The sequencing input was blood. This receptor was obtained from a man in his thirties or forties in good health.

CDR3 loop: CASSATSGGTDTQYF. CDR3 nucleotides: TGTGCCAGCAGTGCGACTAGCGGGGGAACAGATACGCAGTATTTT. The genes are TRBV6-4 and TRBJ2-3; TRBD2 matches 12 bases. The germline CDR1 and CDR2 sequences are MRHNA and SNTAGT. The CDR3 totals 15 residues. Trimming at V came to 4 bases and at J to 3 bases, leaving 2 bases not matched to a gene.